This entry concerns a single T cell receptor beta chain. Antigen specificity is unknown. From germline, CDR1 is SGHTA and CDR2 FQGNSA. The CDR3 extends over 13 amino acids. Trimming cost V 5 bases and J 6 bases, with 12 bases left between them. This sample was taken from a study of cytomegalovirus exposure and HLA in healthy donors. Study-level information: Most genotyped donors, approximately 77% of 300 to 400, had Caucasian-associated genetic ancestry. Study-wide results and limits: An ancestry cluster, one associated with Asian ancestry, reportedly showed fewer N-insertions than the roughly 670-donor mean in a later analysis.

In the PCR, 60 Vbeta and 13 Jbeta primers were used. Sequencing used immunoSEQ multiplex PCR; TCRdb keeps in-frame clones, though not all of them. The sample has just under 250,000 clones, roughly 82% seen once. Sequenced material: PBMCs. This TCR was recovered from a woman aged 40 to 50 in good health and CMV-seropositive. The V call is TRBV7-2, the J call TRBJ2-3; TRBD1 might be the D (6 bases). This CDR3 reads CASSLGQGDTQYF. The CDR3, as DNA: TGTGCCAGCAGCCTTGGGCAGGGGGATACGCAGTATTTT.